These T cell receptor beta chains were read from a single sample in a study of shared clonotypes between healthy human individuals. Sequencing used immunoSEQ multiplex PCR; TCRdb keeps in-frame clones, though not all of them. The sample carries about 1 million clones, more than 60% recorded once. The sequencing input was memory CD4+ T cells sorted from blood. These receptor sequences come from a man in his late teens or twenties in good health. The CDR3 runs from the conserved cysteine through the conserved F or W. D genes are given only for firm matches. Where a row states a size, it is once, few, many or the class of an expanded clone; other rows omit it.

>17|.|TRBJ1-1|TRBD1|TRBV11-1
CASSLDRTGGRKTEAFF
TGTGCCAGCAGCTTAGATCGGACAGGGGGCAGAAAAACTGAAGCTTTCTTT
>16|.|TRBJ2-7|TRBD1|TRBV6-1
CASREQGALTSYEQYF
TGTGCCAGCAGGGAACAGGGGGCGCTCACTTCCTACGAGCAGTACTTC
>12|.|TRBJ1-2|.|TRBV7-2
CASSLDLGGYTF
TGTGCCAGCAGCTTAGATCTTGGGGGCTACACCTTC
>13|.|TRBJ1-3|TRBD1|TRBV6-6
CATSGTDGNTIYF
TGTGCCACTTCCGGGACAGATGGAAACACCATATATTTT
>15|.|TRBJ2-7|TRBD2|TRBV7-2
CASSDSGRANGEQYF
TGTGCCAGCAGCGATAGCGGGAGGGCCAACGGCGAGCAGTACTTC
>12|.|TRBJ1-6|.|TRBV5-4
CASSLNLGPLHF
TGTGCCAGCAGCCTGAACCTGGGACCCCTCCACTTT
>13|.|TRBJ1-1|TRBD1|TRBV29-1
CSVRTGGDTEAFF
TGCAGCGTTAGGACAGGGGGAGACACTGAAGCTTTCTTT
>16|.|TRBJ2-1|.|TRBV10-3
CAISAREQGSYNEQFF
TGTGCCATCAGTGCCAGAGAACAGGGTTCGTACAATGAGCAGTTCTTC
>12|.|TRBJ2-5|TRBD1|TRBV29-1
CSVEGQVETQYF
TGCAGCGTTGAGGGACAGGTAGAGACCCAGTACTTC
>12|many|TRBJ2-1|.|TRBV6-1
CASSDVHNEQFF
TGTGCCAGCAGTGACGTCCACAATGAGCAGTTCTTC
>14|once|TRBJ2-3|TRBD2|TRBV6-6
CASSYRDYTDTQYF
TGTGCCAGCAGTTACCGGGACTACACAGATACGCAGTATTTT
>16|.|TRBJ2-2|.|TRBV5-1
CASSSSGTRSAGELFF
TGCGCCAGCAGCTCGTCCGGGACTCGCAGTGCCGGGGAGCTGTTTTTT
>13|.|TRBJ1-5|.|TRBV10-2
CASSDRVNQPQHF
TGCGCCAGCAGTGACAGGGTCAATCAGCCCCAGCATTTT
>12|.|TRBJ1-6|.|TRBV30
CAWGEVNSPLHF
TGTGCCTGGGGGGAGGTCAATTCACCCCTCCACTTT
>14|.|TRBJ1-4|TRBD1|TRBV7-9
CASSWGQGNEKLFF
TGTGCCAGCAGCTGGGGACAGGGGAATGAAAAACTGTTTTTT
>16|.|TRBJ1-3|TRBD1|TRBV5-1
CASSWGQAVSGNTIYF
TGCGCCAGCAGCTGGGGACAGGCGGTCTCTGGAAACACCATATATTTT
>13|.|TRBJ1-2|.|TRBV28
CASSDSFNYGYTF
TGTGCCAGCAGTGACAGTTTCAACTATGGCTACACCTTC
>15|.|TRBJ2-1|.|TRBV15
CATSRDWGSYNEQFF
TGTGCCACCAGCAGAGATTGGGGAAGTTACAATGAGCAGTTCTTC
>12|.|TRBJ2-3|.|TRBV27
CASWRSTDTQYF
TGTGCCAGCTGGCGGAGCACAGATACGCAGTATTTT
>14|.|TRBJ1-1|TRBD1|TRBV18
CASSSTGVNTEAFF
TGTGCCAGCTCATCGACAGGGGTGAACACTGAAGCTTTCTTT
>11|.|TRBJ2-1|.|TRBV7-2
CASSVVNEQFF
TGTGCCAGCAGCGTAGTCAATGAGCAGTTCTTC
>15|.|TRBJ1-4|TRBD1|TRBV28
CASSLSGTGTEKLFF
TGTGCCAGCAGTTTATCGGGGACAGGGACTGAAAAACTGTTTTTT
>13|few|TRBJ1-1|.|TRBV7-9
CASSFSPNTEAFF
TGTGCCAGCAGCTTTAGTCCCAACACTGAAGCTTTCTTT
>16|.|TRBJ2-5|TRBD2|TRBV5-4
CASSEGTSGRQETQYF
TGTGCCAGCAGCGAGGGAACTAGCGGACGACAAGAGACCCAGTACTTC
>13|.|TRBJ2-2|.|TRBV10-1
CASSGDRAGELFF
TGCGCCAGCAGTGGAGACAGAGCCGGGGAGCTGTTTTTT
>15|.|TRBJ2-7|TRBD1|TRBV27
CASSLRQGPNYEQYF
TGTGCCAGCAGTCTCAGACAGGGCCCTAATTACGAGCAGTACTTC
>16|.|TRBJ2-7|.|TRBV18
CASSPLAGQGHYEQYF
TGTGCCAGCTCACCCCTAGCGGGACAGGGGCACTACGAGCAGTACTTC
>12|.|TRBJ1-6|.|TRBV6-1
CASSEGYSPLHF
TGTGCCAGCAGTGAGGGCTACTCACCCCTCCACTTT
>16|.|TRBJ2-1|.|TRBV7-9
CASSSRLVSSYNEQFF
TGTGCCAGCAGCTCGAGACTAGTAAGCTCCTACAATGAGCAGTTCTTC
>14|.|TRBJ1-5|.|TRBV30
CAWSTQASNQPQHF
TGTGCCTGGAGCACTCAAGCAAGCAATCAGCCCCAGCATTTT
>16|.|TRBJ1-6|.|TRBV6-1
CASSEALGVSSSPLHF
TGTGCCAGCAGTGAAGCGCTGGGGGTTAGCAGCTCACCCCTCCACTTT
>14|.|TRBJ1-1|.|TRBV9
CASSVVDGYTEAFF
TGTGCCAGCAGCGTAGTGGATGGGTACACTGAAGCTTTCTTT
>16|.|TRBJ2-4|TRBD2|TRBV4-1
CASSQDGSGSLNIQYF
TGCGCCAGCAGCCAAGACGGTAGCGGGAGTCTAAACATTCAGTACTTC
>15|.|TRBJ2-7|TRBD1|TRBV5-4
CASSLGQGSSYEQYF
TGTGCCAGCAGCTTAGGACAGGGGAGCTCTTACGAGCAGTACTTC
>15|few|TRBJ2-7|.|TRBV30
CAWSVLSPGHDEQYF
TGTGCCTGGAGTGTACTCTCCCCCGGGCACGACGAGCAGTACTTC
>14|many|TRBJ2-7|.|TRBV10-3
CAISESGTSYEQYF
TGTGCCATCAGTGAGTCAGGGACTTCCTACGAGCAGTACTTC
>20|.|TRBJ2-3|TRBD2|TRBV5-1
CASSPRPAAGGFRSTDTQYF
TGCGCCAGCAGCCCTAGACCGGCAGCGGGAGGTTTTCGGAGCACAGATACGCAGTATTTT
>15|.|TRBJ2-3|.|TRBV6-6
CASNLGQSSTDTQYF
TGTGCCAGCAACCTCGGACAATCTAGCACAGATACGCAGTATTTT
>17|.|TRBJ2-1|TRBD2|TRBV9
CASSVAFTAGGPREQFF
TGTGCCAGCAGCGTAGCTTTTACAGCGGGAGGGCCTAGGGAGCAGTTCTTC
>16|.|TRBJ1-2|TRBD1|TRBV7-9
CASSPRGTVPHYGYTF
TGTGCCAGCAGCCCAAGGGGGACAGTCCCTCACTATGGCTACACCTTC
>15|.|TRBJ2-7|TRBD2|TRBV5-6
CASSLGAGGPYEQYF
TGTGCCAGCAGCTTGGGGGCGGGAGGGCCGTACGAGCAGTACTTC
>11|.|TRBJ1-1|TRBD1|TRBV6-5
CASRLDRTAFF
TGTGCCAGCAGGTTGGACAGGACGGCTTTCTTT
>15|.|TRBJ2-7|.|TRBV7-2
CASSLRDSNSYEQYF
TGTGCCAGCAGCTTGCGGGACTCCAACTCCTACGAGCAGTACTTC
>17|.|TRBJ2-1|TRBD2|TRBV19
CASRGTSGSLSYNEQFF
TGTGCCAGTCGAGGGACTAGCGGGAGTCTCTCCTACAATGAGCAGTTCTTC
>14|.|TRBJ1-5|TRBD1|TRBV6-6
CASRDQQGWQPQHF
TGTGCCAGCAGGGATCAACAGGGGTGGCAGCCCCAGCATTTT
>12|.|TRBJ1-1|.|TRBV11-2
CASSLGNLGAFF
TGTGCCAGCAGCCTCGGGAACCTTGGGGCTTTCTTT
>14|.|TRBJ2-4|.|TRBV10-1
CASSESASQNIQYF
TGCGCCAGCAGTGAGTCGGCTAGCCAAAACATTCAGTACTTC
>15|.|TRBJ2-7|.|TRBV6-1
CVSRSEGGGPFEQYF
TGTGTCAGCAGGTCCGAGGGGGGAGGGCCTTTCGAGCAGTACTTC
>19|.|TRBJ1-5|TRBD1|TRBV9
CASSATAGTGGGISQPQHF
TGTGCCAGCAGCGCAACCGCGGGGACAGGGGGCGGTATCAGTCAGCCCCAGCATTTT
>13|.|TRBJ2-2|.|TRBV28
CASSGVKTGELFF
TGTGCCAGCAGTGGGGTAAAGACCGGGGAGCTGTTTTTT
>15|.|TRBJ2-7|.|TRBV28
CASSSSGRGSYEQYF
TGTGCCAGCAGTTCCTCGGGACGAGGCTCCTACGAGCAGTACTTC